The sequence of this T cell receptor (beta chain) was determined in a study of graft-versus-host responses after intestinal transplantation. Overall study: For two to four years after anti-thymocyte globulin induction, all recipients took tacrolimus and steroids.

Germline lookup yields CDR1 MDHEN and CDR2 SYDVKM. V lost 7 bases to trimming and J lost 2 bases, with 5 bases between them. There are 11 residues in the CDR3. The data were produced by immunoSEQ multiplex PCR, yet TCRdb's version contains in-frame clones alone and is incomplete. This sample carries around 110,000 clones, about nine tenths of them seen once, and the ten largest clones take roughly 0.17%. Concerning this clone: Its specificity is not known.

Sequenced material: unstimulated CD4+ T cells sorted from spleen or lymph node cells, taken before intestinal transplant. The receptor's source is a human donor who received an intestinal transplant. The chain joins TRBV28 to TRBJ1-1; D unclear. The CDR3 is CASNSNTEAFF. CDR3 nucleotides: TGTGCCAGCAACTCAAACACTGAAGCTTTCTTT.